This T cell receptor (beta chain) was found in a study of T cell repertoires in aging, cancer and after chemotherapy. Study overall: Pre- and post-chemotherapy samples were paired from chronic lymphocytic leukemia patients treated with fludarabine- or bendamustine-based regimens. Study-wide results and caveats: In cancer patients, declining TCR diversity with age involved lost richness and lost evenness. Age-matched healthy donors had significantly more diverse, less clonal blood TCR repertoires than untreated cancer patients.

The template was genomic DNA from peripheral blood, not RNA. In its sample, this clonotype ranks as large. Its antigen is not known. Rearranged V-D-J TRB sequences were amplified with a mixed TRB-A/B primer pool. TCRdb itself ran the multiplex PCR reads through MiXCR, one entry per CDR3 protein. The data contain under 3,000 distinct CDR3 sequences, roughly 49% of them seen just once; the ten biggest clones take up less than 70%. Germline CDR1 reads MNHEY; CDR2 reads SVGAGI. Trimming cost V 5 bases and J 4 bases, with 3 bases left between them. The CDR3 totals 11 residues. Sample: blood. This rearrangement joins TRBV6-5 to TRBJ1-3, with no clear D. The clonotype comes from a human donor with a blood cancer. CDR3 bases: TGTGCCAGCAGTACAGGAAACACCATATATTTT. Protein sequence: CASSTGNTIYF.